Listed here is a single T cell receptor (beta chain). Its antigen is unidentified. These data belong to a study of monozygotic twins with inflammatory bowel disease. Across eight separate reactions for each sample, cDNA was made. TCRdb re-called the 5' RACE reads; one entry per CDR3 protein, DNA not given. The sample is made up of around 97,000 distinct CDR3 sequences, and the top ten hold under 2.5% of it. Notes on the study in general: No difference in repertoire similarity was seen between concordant and discordant twins, possibly because power was limited. Healthy co-twins exceeded IBD patients in TCRbeta diversity as measured by inverse Simpson.

Germline loops: CDR1 KGHSH, CDR2 LQKENI. This CDR3 is 16 amino acids long. The specimen sequenced was blood. This rearrangement joins TRBV18 to TRBJ2-3. The clonotype originates from a human donor with ulcerative colitis or Crohn's disease, or a healthy co-twin of an affected twin (not recorded which). CDR3 loop: CASSPLNGPSTDTQYF.